The rows below give T cell receptor beta chains drawn from one sample of a study of cytomegalovirus exposure and HLA in healthy donors. Some clones are missing from TCRdb's copy, which holds only in-frame ones; the method was immunoSEQ multiplex PCR. The sample records under 300,000 clones, around 86% being singletons. The sample consisted of PBMCs. The receptors were sampled from a woman in her thirties in good health and CMV-seropositive. Each CDR3 is given with its conserved first and last residue. The D gene is left open where the match is weak. Some rows mark clone size as missing; the rest say once, few, many or name a class of expanded clone.

d_gene: .
j_gene: TRBJ2-3
v_gene: TRBV9
abundance: .
CDR3nt: TGTGCCAGCAGCGAGGGGACAAAAACAAGCACAGATACGCAGTATTTT
CDR3aa: CASSEGTKTSTDTQYF

d_gene: .
j_gene: TRBJ2-3
v_gene: TRBV27
abundance: .
CDR3nt: TGTGCCAGCAGTTTACAAGGGGCCGCGGCAGATACGCAGTATTTT
CDR3aa: CASSLQGAAADTQYF

d_gene: .
j_gene: TRBJ2-7
v_gene: TRBV7-9
abundance: .
CDR3nt: TGTGCCAGCAGCAACCGGGAGCCGATTGCCTACGAGCAGTACTTC
CDR3aa: CASSNREPIAYEQYF

d_gene: TRBD2
j_gene: TRBJ2-1
v_gene: TRBV16
abundance: .
CDR3nt: TGTGCCAGCAGCCAATTCTTGGCGGGAGGGGAAGAGCAGTTCTTC
CDR3aa: CASSQFLAGGEEQFF

d_gene: TRBD1
j_gene: TRBJ2-2
v_gene: TRBV6-5
abundance: .
CDR3nt: TGTGCCAGCAACATACAGGGGTCGAACACCGGGGAGCTGTTTTTT
CDR3aa: CASNIQGSNTGELFF

d_gene: TRBD2
j_gene: TRBJ2-1
v_gene: TRBV14
abundance: .
CDR3nt: TGTGCCAGCAGTCTGGGGGGGGGTAATGAGCAGTTCTTC
CDR3aa: CASSLGGGNEQFF

d_gene: TRBD1
j_gene: TRBJ2-7
v_gene: TRBV18
abundance: .
CDR3nt: TGTGCCAGCTCACCGGGACAGGGTCACTACGAGCAGTACTTC
CDR3aa: CASSPGQGHYEQYF

d_gene: .
j_gene: TRBJ2-2
v_gene: TRBV5-1
abundance: .
CDR3nt: TGCGCCAGCAGCTTGGTAACGGTAGCCGCGAACACCGGGGAGCTGTTTTTT
CDR3aa: CASSLVTVAANTGELFF

d_gene: TRBD1
j_gene: TRBJ2-7
v_gene: TRBV7-9
abundance: .
CDR3nt: TGTGCCAGCAGCTATGGGACAGGGTATGGCTACGAGCAGTACTTC
CDR3aa: CASSYGTGYGYEQYF

d_gene: .
j_gene: TRBJ1-3
v_gene: TRBV6-1
abundance: .
CDR3nt: TGTGCCAGCAGTGAAGCGCTTTATCGGCCAGGGGTTGGAAACACCATATATTTT
CDR3aa: CASSEALYRPGVGNTIYF

d_gene: .
j_gene: TRBJ2-1
v_gene: TRBV5-1
abundance: .
CDR3nt: TGCGCCAGCAGCTTTAAAGCTCAGGATGAGCAGTTCTTC
CDR3aa: CASSFKAQDEQFF

d_gene: TRBD1
j_gene: TRBJ2-1
v_gene: TRBV7-6
abundance: .
CDR3nt: TGTGCCAGCAGCCCCCACCGGGACAGGGGTGACAATGAGCAGTTCTTC
CDR3aa: CASSPHRDRGDNEQFF

d_gene: .
j_gene: TRBJ1-2
v_gene: TRBV27
abundance: .
CDR3nt: TGTGCCAGCAGTTGGGGGGGAAGGGGTAACTATGGCTACACCTTC
CDR3aa: CASSWGGRGNYGYTF

d_gene: TRBD1
j_gene: TRBJ2-1
v_gene: TRBV4-1
abundance: .
CDR3nt: TGCGCCAGCAGCCATCCCACAGGGGGCTTCTACAATGAGCAGTTCTTC
CDR3aa: CASSHPTGGFYNEQFF

d_gene: TRBD2
j_gene: TRBJ2-3
v_gene: TRBV30
abundance: .
CDR3nt: TGTGCCTGGAGTATTAGCGGGGGTAGGGCAGATACGCAGTATTTT
CDR3aa: CAWSISGGRADTQYF

d_gene: .
j_gene: TRBJ1-1
v_gene: TRBV27
abundance: .
CDR3nt: TGTGCCAGCAGTCTCGGGGGGCTGCGGACTGAAGCTTTCTTT
CDR3aa: CASSLGGLRTEAFF

d_gene: .
j_gene: TRBJ2-7
v_gene: TRBV27
abundance: .
CDR3nt: TGTGCCAGCAGTTCCCCGGGACTCTCCTACGAGCAGTACTTC
CDR3aa: CASSSPGLSYEQYF

d_gene: TRBD2
j_gene: TRBJ2-5
v_gene: TRBV19
abundance: .
CDR3nt: TGTGCCAGTAGTAGACCACTAGCGGGAGGGCCGGGGTTTGAGACCCAGTACTTC
CDR3aa: CASSRPLAGGPGFETQYF

d_gene: .
j_gene: TRBJ1-2
v_gene: TRBV13
abundance: .
CDR3nt: TGTGCCAGCAGCCATCAAATTCCCGATCAGGGGCGGAATGGCTACACCTTC
CDR3aa: CASSHQIPDQGRNGYTF

d_gene: TRBD1
j_gene: TRBJ2-6
v_gene: TRBV15
abundance: .
CDR3nt: TGTGCCACCAGCAGAGGTAACAGGGGGCGTTCTGGGGCCAACGTCCTGACTTTC
CDR3aa: CATSRGNRGRSGANVLTF

d_gene: TRBD1
j_gene: TRBJ1-5
v_gene: TRBV19
abundance: few
CDR3nt: TGTGCCAGTAGAACGGGACAGGGAAGGAATCAGCCCCAGCATTTT
CDR3aa: CASRTGQGRNQPQHF

d_gene: .
j_gene: TRBJ2-7
v_gene: TRBV19
abundance: .
CDR3nt: TGTGCCAGTAGTCGGAAGGCCAAGGGGGACTCCTACGAGCAGTACTTC
CDR3aa: CASSRKAKGDSYEQYF

d_gene: TRBD1
j_gene: TRBJ2-3
v_gene: TRBV5-4
abundance: few
CDR3nt: TGTGCCAGCAGCCAGGGACAGGGGACAGATACGCAGTATTTT
CDR3aa: CASSQGQGTDTQYF

d_gene: .
j_gene: TRBJ1-3
v_gene: TRBV18
abundance: once
CDR3nt: TGTGCCAGCTCCTCGAATCAGGGCCTCTCTGGAAACACCATATATTTT
CDR3aa: CASSSNQGLSGNTIYF

d_gene: .
j_gene: TRBJ2-5
v_gene: TRBV5-5
abundance: .
CDR3nt: TGTGCCAGCAGCTCCAGGGGTGGTCAAGAGACCCAGTACTTC
CDR3aa: CASSSRGGQETQYF

d_gene: TRBD2
j_gene: TRBJ2-7
v_gene: TRBV19
abundance: .
CDR3nt: TGTGCCAGTAGTATGTCGCCTAGCGGCTACGAGCAGTACTTC
CDR3aa: CASSMSPSGYEQYF

d_gene: TRBD1
j_gene: TRBJ2-7
v_gene: TRBV19
abundance: .
CDR3nt: TGTGCCAGTAGTAAACGGACAGGGGGGAACGAGCAGTACTTC
CDR3aa: CASSKRTGGNEQYF

d_gene: .
j_gene: TRBJ1-1
v_gene: TRBV27
abundance: .
CDR3nt: TGTGCCAGCAGTCCGCTCCAGGGACTTAGGGCTTTCTTT
CDR3aa: CASSPLQGLRAFF

d_gene: TRBD1
j_gene: TRBJ2-1
v_gene: TRBV5-1
abundance: .
CDR3nt: TGCGCCAGCAGCTTGGACAGGGGCTACAATGAGCAGTTCTTC
CDR3aa: CASSLDRGYNEQFF

d_gene: .
j_gene: TRBJ1-1
v_gene: TRBV14
abundance: .
CDR3nt: TGTGCCAGCAGCCCACGGGTTTTTAGCACTGAAGCTTTCTTT
CDR3aa: CASSPRVFSTEAFF